This entry is about one T cell receptor beta chain. Its antigen is still unknown. This sample is part of a study of shared clonotypes between healthy human individuals. Overall study context: For every donor, three CD4 naive, three CD4 memory, two CD8 naive and one CD8 memory plates were used. Whole-study results and caveats: The sharing of roughly 5% of naive CD4 clonotypes was seen across a few donors. Among non-shared clonotypes, generation probabilities were lower than among those shared by all four donors. Among the subsets, naive ones generally showed larger estimated richness than memory ones.

Measured with immunoSEQ multiplex PCR; TCRdb has only the in-frame clones, and not every one. The data hold around 350,000 clones, with roughly 70% observed a single time. The source of this sequence is a man aged 25-45 years in good health. Sample: memory CD4+ T cells sorted from blood. The subset here: CD45RA-negative fraction.

The CDR3 protein is CASSQDRNGELFF. The CDR3 DNA follows: TGTGCCAGCAGCCAAGATAGGAACGGGGAGCTGTTTTTT. The chain recombines TRBV14 with TRBJ2-2; D gene ambiguous. Trimming pared 0 bases from V and 7 bases from J, leaving 6 bases between. CDR1 and CDR2 (germline): SGHDN, FVKESK. This CDR3 spans 13 amino acids.